This is a list of T cell receptor beta chains from one sample in a study of blood T cell repertoires in COVID-19. TCRdb keeps only in-frame clones here, not all; method: immunoSEQ multiplex PCR. The data show roughly 330,000 clones, 65% to 90% seen once. Sequencing was carried out using PBMCs or T cells enriched from blood (not recorded which). These receptors originate from a woman younger than 35 who had recovered from COVID-19. Both conserved end residues are part of each CDR3. A D gene is named only where the DNA matches it firmly. The size entry is marked missing in some rows and otherwise reads once, few, many or a size class.

length: 15
size: NA
V: TRBV27
J: TRBJ1-4
D: NA
CDR3: CASSLGGLGNEKLFF
DNA: TGTGCCAGCAGTTTGGGAGGGCTTGGTAATGAAAAACTGTTTTTT

length: 16
size: NA
V: TRBV11-2
J: TRBJ1-1
D: NA
CDR3: CASSFRTGLFNTEAFF
DNA: TGTGCCAGCAGCTTCCGGACGGGACTTTTTAACACTGAAGCTTTCTTT

length: 16
size: NA
V: TRBV5-1
J: TRBJ1-1
D: TRBD1
CDR3: CASSSWGTGGNTEAFF
DNA: TGCGCCAGCAGCTCTTGGGGGACAGGGGGGAACACTGAAGCTTTCTTT

length: 13
size: NA
V: TRBV7-9
J: TRBJ1-2
D: NA
CDR3: CASSLEGVTGYTF
DNA: TGTGCCAGCAGCCTAGAGGGGGTAACGGGCTACACCTTC

length: 15
size: once
V: TRBV28
J: TRBJ1-5
D: TRBD1
CDR3: CASSPQGQLNQPQHF
DNA: TGTGCCAGCAGTCCACAGGGACAGCTCAATCAGCCCCAGCATTTT

length: 14
size: NA
V: TRBV6-5
J: TRBJ1-2
D: NA
CDR3: CASSKTGYSDGYTF
DNA: TGTGCCAGCAGCAAAACAGGGTACTCCGATGGCTACACCTTC

length: 13
size: NA
V: TRBV10-2
J: TRBJ1-1
D: NA
CDR3: CASSENSNTEAFF
DNA: TGCGCCAGCAGTGAGAACAGTAACACTGAAGCTTTCTTT

length: 15
size: NA
V: TRBV3-1/TRBV3-2
J: TRBJ1-1
D: TRBD1
CDR3: CASSQGSGGITEAFF
DNA: TGTGCCAGCAGCCAAGGTTCAGGGGGTATCACTGAAGCTTTCTTT

length: 13
size: NA
V: TRBV2
J: TRBJ1-2
D: TRBD1
CDR3: CASRPGQIYGYTF
DNA: TGTGCCAGCAGACCGGGACAGATATATGGCTACACCTTC

length: 16
size: NA
V: TRBV28
J: TRBJ1-2
D: NA
CDR3: CASSLVEGTTLYGYTF
DNA: TGTGCCAGCAGCCTTGTGGAGGGGACTACGCTCTATGGCTACACCTTC

length: 16
size: NA
V: TRBV9
J: TRBJ2-1
D: NA
CDR3: CASSAYPQWTEGEQFF
DNA: TGTGCCAGCAGCGCTTATCCACAATGGACGGAGGGTGAGCAGTTCTTC

length: 16
size: many
V: TRBV5-1
J: TRBJ2-5
D: TRBD2
CDR3: CASSPGLAGFTETQYF
DNA: TGCGCCAGCAGCCCGGGACTAGCGGGGTTTACGGAGACCCAGTACTTC

length: 15
size: NA
V: TRBV2
J: TRBJ1-1
D: NA
CDR3: CASSMTGASDTEAFF
DNA: TGTGCCAGCAGTATGACAGGTGCTTCGGACACTGAAGCTTTCTTT

length: 17
size: NA
V: TRBV4-1
J: TRBJ1-6
D: NA
CDR3: CASSQEDDSSYNSPLHF
DNA: TGCGCCAGCAGCCAGGAAGACGACAGCTCCTATAATTCACCCCTCCACTTT

length: 13
size: NA
V: TRBV20-1
J: TRBJ1-2
D: TRBD1
CDR3: CSASTGGQFGYTF
DNA: TGCAGTGCTAGTACAGGGGGCCAGTTTGGCTACACCTTC

length: 16
size: NA
V: TRBV24-1
J: TRBJ1-2
D: TRBD1
CDR3: CATSDHQTGTAYGYTF
DNA: TGTGCCACCAGTGATCACCAAACCGGGACAGCCTATGGCTACACCTTC

length: 13
size: NA
V: TRBV30
J: TRBJ1-6
D: TRBD1
CDR3: CALRGLDNSPLHF
DNA: TGTGCTCTCAGGGGGTTGGATAATTCACCCCTCCACTTT

length: 12
size: once
V: TRBV30
J: TRBJ1-2
D: TRBD1
CDR3: CAWTTGAYGYTF
DNA: TGTGCCTGGACAACAGGGGCCTATGGCTACACCTTC

length: 15
size: NA
V: TRBV10-3
J: TRBJ2-5
D: TRBD2
CDR3: CAISEGLAGQETQYF
DNA: TGTGCCATCAGTGAGGGACTAGCGGGACAAGAGACCCAGTACTTC